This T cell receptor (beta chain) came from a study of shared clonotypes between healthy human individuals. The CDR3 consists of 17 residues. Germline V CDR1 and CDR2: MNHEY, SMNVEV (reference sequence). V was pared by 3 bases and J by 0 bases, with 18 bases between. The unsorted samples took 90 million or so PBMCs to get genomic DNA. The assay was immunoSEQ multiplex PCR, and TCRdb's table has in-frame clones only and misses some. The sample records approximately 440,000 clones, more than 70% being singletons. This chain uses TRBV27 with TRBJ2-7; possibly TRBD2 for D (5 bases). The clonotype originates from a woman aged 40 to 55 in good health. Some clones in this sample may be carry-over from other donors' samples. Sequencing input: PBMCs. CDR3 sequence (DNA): TGTGCCAGCAGTTTCTCCACCGTTAGAGGGAGCTCCTACGAGCAGTACTTC. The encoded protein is CASSFSTVRGSSYEQYF.